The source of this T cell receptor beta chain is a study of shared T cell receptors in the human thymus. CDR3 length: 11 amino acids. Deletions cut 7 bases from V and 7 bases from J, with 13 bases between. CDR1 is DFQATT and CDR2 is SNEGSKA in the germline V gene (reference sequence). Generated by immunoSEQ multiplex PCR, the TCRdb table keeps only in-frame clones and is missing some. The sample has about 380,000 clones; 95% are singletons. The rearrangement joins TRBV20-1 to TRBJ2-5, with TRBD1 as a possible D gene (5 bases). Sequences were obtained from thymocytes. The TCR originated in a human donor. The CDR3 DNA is TGCAGTGGGGGCTATAGGGGGACCCAGTACTTC. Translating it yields CSGGYRGTQYF.